This T cell receptor (beta chain) was retrieved from a study of blood T cell repertoires in COVID-19. Source study methods: From reference gene primer amplification, estimates of nucleated cell counts were derived. TCRdb keeps only in-frame clones here, not all; method: immunoSEQ multiplex PCR. From that table come the V and J calls and clone size; the DNA was used to work out D and trimming. The table lists fewer than 300,000 clones, roughly 91% of them singletons. This TCR was sampled from a middle-aged woman with acute COVID-19. Sequencing was carried out using PBMCs or T cells enriched from blood (not recorded which).

Here the CDR3 DNA reads TGTGCCAGCAGTCGACTAGCGGGACCTCCCGGGGAGCTGTTTTTT. Translated, it gives CASSRLAGPPGELFF. The V gene is TRBV2, the J gene TRBJ2-2, with 11 bases fitting TRBD2. The germline CDR1 and CDR2 sequences are SNHLY and FYNNEI. This CDR3 spans 15 amino acids. The trim removed 5 bases at V and 6 bases at J, leaving 5 bases unmatched.